The clone carrying this TCR beta chain was observed many times. This entry comes from a study of neurological immune-mediated disorders. TCRdb re-called the 5' RACE reads with MiXCR, one entry per CDR3 protein. The sample includes 110,000 or so distinct CDR3 sequences, about 3.2% of them seen just once. V was trimmed by 5 bases and J by 5 bases, leaving 15 bases between them. This CDR3 is 15 amino acids long. Material: PBMCs. The chain links TRBV12-3 or TRBV12-4 to TRBJ2-2; D gene ambiguous. The origin of this receptor is a woman between 25 and 40 years old with multiple sclerosis. CDR3 nucleotide sequence: TGTGCCAGCAGTCCAACCGGTCTCGGGACCGGGGAGCTGTTTTTT. This encodes CASSPTGLGTGELFF.